This TCR beta chain was captured in a study of early T cells in non-severe SARS-CoV-2 infection. Study findings and constraints: Database matching using VDJdb favored anti-spike CD8 responses, with private and CD4 specificities left missing.

The table lists this clonotype with a few counts. Its target is unknown. The TCR library protocol was used to attach unique molecular identifiers. These identifiers were attached to individual cDNA molecules. TCRdb recomputed calls from the 5' RACE reads with MiXCR, one row per CDR3 protein. The top ten hold less than 1.5% of the sample, which has about 60,000 distinct CDR3 sequences, approximately 9% seen once. The CDR3 sequence is 14 residues long. From germline, CDR1 is GTSNPN and CDR2 SVGIG (reference sequence). The J segment lost 7 bases and the V segment lost 2 bases, leaving 6 bases of the junction unmatched.

V gene TRBV30 combines with J gene TRBJ1-5, with 9 bases identical to TRBD1. This TCR was sampled from an adult who was a healthcare worker with PCR-confirmed SARS-CoV-2 infection or an uninfected control (not recorded which). The sample comprised whole blood. CDR3 sequence: CAWSRQGGNQPQHF. DNA of the CDR3: TGTGCCTGGAGTCGACAGGGGGGAAACCAGCCCCAGCATTTT.